This TCR beta chain was found in a study of OX40 agonist ivuxolimab in advanced cancers. Looked up from germline, CDR1 is MGHRA and CDR2 is YSYEKL. With 3 bases removed from V and 1 base from J, the gap between germline ends came to 3 bases. The CDR3 runs to 12 residues. Assay: immunoSEQ multiplex PCR; the TCRdb copy retains only in-frame clones and omits some. The table lists 55,000 to 80,000 clones, roughly 87% of them singletons. Sampled blood was obtained at baseline, cycle 4 day 1, and cycle 7 day 1. The chain has TRBV4-1 and TRBJ1-1; D is undetermined. Here the sequenced sample was CD4+ or CD8+ T cells sorted from blood, taken in a trial of the OX40 agonist ivuxolimab. This receptor was obtained from an adult with an advanced solid tumor such as melanoma, head and neck, liver or kidney cancer. The CDR3 loop reads CASSQGNTEAFF. CDR3 DNA sequence: TGCGCCAGCAGCCAGGGGAACACTGAAGCTTTCTTT.